Below, one T cell receptor beta chain is given with its context. In its sample, this clonotype was seen many times. What antigen it recognizes has not been identified. Per-base qualities were not stored, and no clone one base away is much larger. This specimen belongs to a study of neurological immune-mediated disorders (dated by TCRdb to about 2019). At the level of the whole study: Using UMI-based sequencing, the study compared peripheral blood TCR-beta repertoires from patients with HTLV-I-associated myelopathy (HAM/TSP), patients with multiple sclerosis, and healthy controls. The 106 TCR-beta libraries covered PBMC samples along with longitudinal samples, technical triplicates, and paired sorted CD4+ and CD8+ T-cell subsets. The cohort included roughly 71 subjects: around 15 with HAM/TSP, around 34 with multiple sclerosis, and around 20 healthy controls. Here is what the overall study found, with its caveats: Expanded clones from different subjects shared no identical CDR3 amino acid sequences, which suggests that TCR-beta repertoires were private in all groups. TCR clonal expansion was highest in HAM/TSP patients and lowest in MS patients, with MS patients falling below even healthy controls.

Counted from cysteine to phenylalanine, this CDR3 has 14 amino acids. Only the CDR3 part of the read is kept: 42 bases, read in frame from the first base. Taken from the germline V gene, the CDR1 and CDR2 loops are SQVTM and ANQGSEA. Clipping removes 4 bases from V and 2 bases from J, with 6 as the unmatched junction base count. The healthy controls were volunteers from a blood bank in Maryland, USA. For sorted-subset TCR libraries, 1 million sorted CD4+ or CD8+ T cells were used. Peripheral blood underwent Ficoll-Hypaque density gradient centrifugation to isolate PBMCs, which were then cryopreserved in liquid nitrogen. The study also sequenced paired sorted CD4+ and CD8+ subsets from healthy controls, HAM/TSP patients and MS patients. To synthesize cDNA, template-switch 5'RACE was performed with a primer carrying a 10-nucleotide random unique molecular identifier so that each TCR transcript was tagged. Over 200 million TCR-beta sequences, covering 15-18 subjects, were produced in each sequencing run. Total RNA was extracted with the RNeasy kit. The KAPA Real-time Library Amplification kit was used to amplify TCR-beta VDJ regions with primers targeting the TCR constant region and the 5'RACE anchor. Sample indexes and Illumina adaptors were added in a first PCR, and a second PCR then increased library yield. The roughly 650 bp TCR product was size-selected on a 2% E-gel SizeSelection system after Ampure bead purification. Before pooling, library quality was assessed on a Bioanalyzer, concentration was determined with Qubit, and library quantification was performed with the Kapa Library Quantification kit. Libraries were sequenced paired-end 2 x 150 bp on an Illumina HiSeq 2500. To increase sequence diversity, roughly 25-31% phiX was spiked into each library pool. On the authors' methods: The UMI-based MiGEC pipeline processed quality-filtered reads and removed over 75% of raw TCR sequences during error correction. IMGT germline references were used for alignment of VDJ genes, and clonotypes were defined by a unique CDR3 amino acid sequence together with V-J genes. Clonal expansion, Shannon diversity and CDR3 relatedness (CalcPairwiseDistances, ClusterSamples) were evaluated with VDJtools, and phylogenetic trees were built with CLCbio workbench. A clone was classed as expanded if it had 8 or more unique UMIs, a cutoff based on coefficient-of-variation modelling across technical triplicates. TCRdb trimmed public reads at Q25 via fastp, called clones via MiXCR and kept in-frame beta chains. Records with the same CDR3 protein are collapsed into one entry carrying the most frequent genes and DNA. These V and J calls originate from TCRdb's pipeline instead of the authors' own analysis. A total of around 17,000 distinct CDR3 sequences appear in this sample, 3.5% of them only once. The ten most abundant clones make up around 20% of the sample.

The rearrangement joined TRBV29-1 to TRBJ2-7, with 9 bases in between that match TRBD2. The sequence derives from a woman aged 40 to 50 in good health. Sequencing was carried out using CD8+ T cells from blood. The nucleotide sequence is given as TGCAGCGTTGCGAGGACTAGCGCGACCTACGAGCAGTACTTC. It specifies CSVARTSATYEQYF.